This T cell receptor beta chain was sequenced for a study of shared clonotypes between healthy human individuals. In the original processing: From ImmunoSEQ came sequences covering only the junction and carrying no quality scores, so filtering differed. Here immunoSEQ multiplex PCR was the method, and the copy in TCRdb shows in-frame clones only, minus some. Clonal size and the V and J genes are those of that table, whereas D and trimming came from the DNA. The sample shows approximately 340,000 clones, 74% of them seen only once. The CDR3 runs 15 residues. Trimming left V 0 bases short and J 4 bases short, with 10 bases between.

The chain is built from TRBV5-3 and TRBJ2-2; tentative D call: TRBD1 (6 bases). TRBV5-3 is an ORF; its function is uncertain. The clonotype originates from a man aged 25-45 years in good health. Sequenced input: memory CD4+ T cells sorted from blood. Subset meaning: CD45RA-negative fraction. CDR3 DNA: TGTGCCAGAAGCTTGGTCAGGGGCCGCACCGGGGAGCTGTTTTTT. Its translation: CARSLVRGRTGELFF.